The T cell receptor beta chain under discussion was sequenced for a study of neurological immune-mediated disorders. The CDR3 extends over 14 amino acids. Germline loops: CDR1 SEHNR, CDR2 FQNEAQ (reference sequence). This clonotype was found many times. An end of the junction differs from the germline gene, which may be a read error. TCRdb processed the 5' RACE reads anew with MiXCR; each CDR3 protein has one entry. The sample lists some 38,000 distinct CDR3 sequences, 12% to 15% occurring once. The chain combines TRBV7-9 with TRBJ2-3; 9 positions match TRBD2. The sequence derives from a woman in her forties or fifties with HTLV-1-associated myelopathy (HAM/TSP). Sample: PBMCs. CDR3 bases: TGTGCCAGCAGCATAGCGGGGGCGTCAGATACGCAGTATTTT. It specifies CASSIAGASDTQYF.